This note documents a single T cell receptor (beta chain) sequence. Antigen specificity is unknown. Using immunoSEQ multiplex PCR, the repertoire was profiled, and TCRdb retains in-frame clones only, with some absent. The sample lists about 30,000 clones, roughly four fifths seen once, with 0.9% to 1.2% in the top ten. These data are taken from a study of T cells in narcolepsy. The overall study: Healthy controls were enrolled alongside patients with narcolepsy type 1 or type 2.

Broader study findings: Comparing one patient's CSF and blood CD4+ clonotypes highlighted HCRT- and TRIB2-specific autoreactive clonotypes. In some patient and control memory CD4+ samples, autoreactive clones were absent. Autoreactive clonotypes reportedly recurred in blood of same and different patients, not controls.

The CDR3 has 13 residues. J lost 1 base, V lost 4 bases, and 0 bases had no gene match. Germline V gene data show CDR1 as SQVTM and CDR2 as ANQGSEA. The receptor's source is a human donor with narcolepsy. The sample was CD45RA- memory CD4+ T cells from PBMCs. The genes are TRBV29-1 and TRBJ1-5; 8 nucleotides line up with TRBD1. The CDR3 here is CSVGTGSNQPQHF. In DNA, the CDR3 is TGCAGCGTTGGGACAGGGAGCAATCAGCCCCAGCATTTT. The complete variable domain, with remaining parts taken from reference TRBV29-1 and TRBJ1-5, reads SAVISQKPSRDICQRGTSLTIQCQVDSQVTMMFWYRQQPGQSLTLIATANQGSEATYESGFVIDKFPISRPNLTFSTLTVSNMSPEDSSIYLCSVGTGSNQPQHFGDGTRLSIL.